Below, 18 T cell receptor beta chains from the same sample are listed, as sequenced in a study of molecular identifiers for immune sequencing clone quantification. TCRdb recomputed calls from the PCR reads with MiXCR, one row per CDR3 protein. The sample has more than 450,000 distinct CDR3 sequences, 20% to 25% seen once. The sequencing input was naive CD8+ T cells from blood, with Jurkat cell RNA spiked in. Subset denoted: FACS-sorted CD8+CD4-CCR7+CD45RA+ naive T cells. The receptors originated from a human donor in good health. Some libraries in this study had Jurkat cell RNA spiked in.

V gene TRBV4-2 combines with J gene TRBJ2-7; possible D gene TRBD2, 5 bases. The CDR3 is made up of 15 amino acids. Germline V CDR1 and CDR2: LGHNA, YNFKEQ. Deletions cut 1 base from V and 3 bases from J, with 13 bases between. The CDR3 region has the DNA TGTGCCAGCAGCCAAGTAGGAGAGGGTGTCTACGAGCAGTACTTC. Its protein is CASSQVGEGVYEQYF.

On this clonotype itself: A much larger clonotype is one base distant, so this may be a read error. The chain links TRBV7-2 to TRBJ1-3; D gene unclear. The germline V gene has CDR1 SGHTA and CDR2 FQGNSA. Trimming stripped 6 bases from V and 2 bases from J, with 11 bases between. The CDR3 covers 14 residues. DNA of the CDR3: TGTGCCAGCAGTTACGGCATAACTGGAAACACCATATATTTT. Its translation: CASSYGITGNTIYF.

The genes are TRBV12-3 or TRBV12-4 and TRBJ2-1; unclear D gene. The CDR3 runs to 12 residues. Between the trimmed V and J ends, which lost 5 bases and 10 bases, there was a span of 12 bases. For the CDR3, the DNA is TGTGCCAGCAGTCCTTCCCTGGGGGAGCAGTTCTTC. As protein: CASSPSLGEQFF.

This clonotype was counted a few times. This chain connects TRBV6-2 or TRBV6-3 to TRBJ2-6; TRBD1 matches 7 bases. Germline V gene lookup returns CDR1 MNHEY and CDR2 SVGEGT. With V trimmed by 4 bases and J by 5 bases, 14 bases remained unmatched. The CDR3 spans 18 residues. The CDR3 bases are TGTGCCAGCAGTTCTCGGACAGGAAACCGTCTCTGGGCCAACGTCCTGACTTTC. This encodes CASSSRTGNRLWANVLTF.

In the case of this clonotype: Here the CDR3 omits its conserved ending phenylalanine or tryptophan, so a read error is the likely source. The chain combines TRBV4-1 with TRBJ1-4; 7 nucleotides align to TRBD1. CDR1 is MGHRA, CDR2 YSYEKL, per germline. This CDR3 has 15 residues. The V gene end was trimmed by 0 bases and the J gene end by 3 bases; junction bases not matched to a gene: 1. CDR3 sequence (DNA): TGCGCCAGCAGCCAAGATCAGGGGGCTAATGAAAAACTGTTTCTT. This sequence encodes CASSQDQGANEKLFL.

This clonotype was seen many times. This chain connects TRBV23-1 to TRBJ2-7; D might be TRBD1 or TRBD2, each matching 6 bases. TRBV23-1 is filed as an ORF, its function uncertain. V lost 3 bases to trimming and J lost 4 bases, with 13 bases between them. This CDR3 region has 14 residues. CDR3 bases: TGCGCCAGCAGTCAGGGGGGCAGGAGGTACGAGCAGTACTTC. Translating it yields CASSQGGRRYEQYF.

The CDR3 DNA reads as TGCAGTGCTAGTGTGCGGGAGAGTATATGGGAGACCCAGTACTTC. Amino acids: CSASVRESIWETQYF. The genes are TRBV20-1 and TRBJ2-5, with 7 bases lining up with TRBD2. Germline V gene lookup returns CDR1 DFQATT and CDR2 SNEGSKA (reference sequence). The CDR3 loop spans 15 amino acids. J lost 5 bases, V lost 3 bases, and 12 bases had no gene match.

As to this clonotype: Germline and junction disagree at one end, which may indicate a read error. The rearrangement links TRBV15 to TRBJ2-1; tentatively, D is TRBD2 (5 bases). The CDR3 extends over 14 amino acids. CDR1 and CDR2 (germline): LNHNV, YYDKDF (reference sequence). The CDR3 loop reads CATSRVRENNAQFF. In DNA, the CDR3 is TGTGCCACCAGCAGAGTAAGGGAGAACAATGCGCAGTTCTTC.

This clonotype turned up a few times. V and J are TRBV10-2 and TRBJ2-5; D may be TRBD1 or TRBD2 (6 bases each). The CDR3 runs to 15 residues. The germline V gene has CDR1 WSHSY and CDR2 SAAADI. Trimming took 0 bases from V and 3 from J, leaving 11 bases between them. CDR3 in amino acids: CASSESYRGEETQYF. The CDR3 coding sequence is TGCGCCAGCAGTGAGTCGTATAGGGGGGAAGAGACCCAGTACTTC.

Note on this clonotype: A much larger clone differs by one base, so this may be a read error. DNA of the CDR3: TGTGCCAGCAGTCACTCGTTCACAGATACGCAGTATTTT. It translates to CASSHSFTDTQYF. The gene calls are TRBV6-6 and TRBJ2-3; D not certain. Per the germline V gene, CDR1 is MNHNY and CDR2 is SVGAGI (reference sequence). The CDR3 extends over 13 amino acids.

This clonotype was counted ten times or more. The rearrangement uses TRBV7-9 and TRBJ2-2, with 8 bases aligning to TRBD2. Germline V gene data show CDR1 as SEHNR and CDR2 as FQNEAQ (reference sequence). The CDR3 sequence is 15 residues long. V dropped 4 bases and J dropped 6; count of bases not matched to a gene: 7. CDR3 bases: TGTGCCAGCAGCTCACCCAGCGGGAGAGCCGGGGAGCTGTTTTTT. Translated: CASSSPSGRAGELFF.

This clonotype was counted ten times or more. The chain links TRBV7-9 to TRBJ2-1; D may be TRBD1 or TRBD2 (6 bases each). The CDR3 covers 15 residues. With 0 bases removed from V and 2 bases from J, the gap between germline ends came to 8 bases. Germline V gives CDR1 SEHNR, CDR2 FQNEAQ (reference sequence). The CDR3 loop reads CASSLARGPYNEQFF. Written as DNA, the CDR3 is TGTGCCAGCAGCTTAGCACGGGGGCCCTACAATGAGCAGTTCTTC.

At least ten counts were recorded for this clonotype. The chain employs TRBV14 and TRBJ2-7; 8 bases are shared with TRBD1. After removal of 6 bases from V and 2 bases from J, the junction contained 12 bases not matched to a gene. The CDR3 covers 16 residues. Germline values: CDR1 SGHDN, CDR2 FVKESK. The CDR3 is CASSPLGTGKTYEQYF. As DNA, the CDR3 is TGTGCCAGCAGTCCACTCGGGACAGGCAAGACCTACGAGCAGTACTTC.

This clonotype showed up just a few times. Here the CDR3 DNA reads TGCGCCAGCAGTGCCACTAGCGGGGGAAGCTCCTACGAGCAGTACTTC. Translating gives CASSATSGGSSYEQYF. The chain carries TRBV10-1 and TRBJ2-7, with 11 positions matching TRBD2. There are 16 residues in the CDR3. Germline-derived CDR1 and CDR2 are WNHNN and SYGVQD (reference sequence). Trimming cost V 4 bases and J 0 bases; bases outside gene matches: 5.

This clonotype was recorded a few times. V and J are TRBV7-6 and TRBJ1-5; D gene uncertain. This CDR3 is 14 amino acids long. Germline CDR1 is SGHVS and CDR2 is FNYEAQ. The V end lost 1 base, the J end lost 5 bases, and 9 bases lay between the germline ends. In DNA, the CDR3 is TGTGCCAGCAGCTTAGGCATGGGAGATCAGCCCCAGCATTTT. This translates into CASSLGMGDQPQHF.

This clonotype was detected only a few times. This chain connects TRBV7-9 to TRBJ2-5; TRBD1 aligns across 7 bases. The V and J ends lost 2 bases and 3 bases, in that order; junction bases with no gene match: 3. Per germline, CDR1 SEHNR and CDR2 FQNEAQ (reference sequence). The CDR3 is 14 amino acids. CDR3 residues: CASSLRQGEETQYF. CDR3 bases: TGTGCCAGCAGCTTAAGACAGGGAGAAGAGACCCAGTACTTC.

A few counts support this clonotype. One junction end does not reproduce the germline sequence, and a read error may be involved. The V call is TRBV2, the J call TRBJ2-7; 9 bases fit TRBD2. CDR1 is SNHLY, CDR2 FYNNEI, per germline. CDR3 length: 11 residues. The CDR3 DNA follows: TGTGCCTGCAGGACTAGCGAGTACGACCTCTTC. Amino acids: CACRTSEYDLF.

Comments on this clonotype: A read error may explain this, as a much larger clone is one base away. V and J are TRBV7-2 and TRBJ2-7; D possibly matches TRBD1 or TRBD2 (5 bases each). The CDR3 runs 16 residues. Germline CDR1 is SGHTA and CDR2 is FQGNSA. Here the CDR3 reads CASSLKGDSPVYGQYF. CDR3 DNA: TGTGCCAGCAGCTTAAAGGGAGACAGCCCAGTTTACGGGCAGTACTTC.